A selection of T cell receptor beta chains follows, all from one sample in a study of OX40 agonist ivuxolimab in advanced cancers. Assay: immunoSEQ multiplex PCR; the TCRdb copy retains only in-frame clones and omits some. Seen here are about 62,000 clones, more than 65% observed once, and the top ten hold about 5.5%. The source was CD4+ or CD8+ T cells sorted from blood, collected in a trial of the OX40 agonist ivuxolimab. Receptors originate from an adult with an advanced solid tumor such as melanoma, head and neck, liver or kidney cancer. Each CDR3 is given with its conserved first and last residue.

TRBV9	TRBJ1-1	CASSFSPGGDNTEAFF
TRBV10-2	TRBJ1-6	CASSISGGSYNSPLHF
TRBV9	TRBJ2-1	CASSVGSVHNEQFF
TRBV28	TRBJ2-3	CASSLRGSTDTQYF
TRBV2	TRBJ1-3	CASSERADLGNTIYF
TRBV4-1	TRBJ1-2	CASSQIQVIRYGYTF
TRBV4-1	TRBJ1-2	CASGQGSYGYTF
TRBV10-1	TRBJ2-2	CASSRTGPGELFF
TRBV10-2	TRBJ2-4	CASSESMGAVNIQYF
TRBV6-1	TRBJ1-4	CASSAYLATNEKLFF
TRBV30	TRBJ2-1	CAWSVGGREVNEQFF
TRBV14	TRBJ2-3	CASSQGRLYTQYF
TRBV7-2	TRBJ1-2	CASSLDRHGYTF
TRBV14	TRBJ2-1	CASRMGLAGDEQFF
TRBV1	TRBJ1-2	CTSSQVVPLGRYYGYTF
TRBV19	TRBJ2-2	CASSIGDIVGELFF
TRBV10-3	TRBJ2-7	CASGLRDQGTIYEQYF
TRBV19	TRBJ1-5	CASSMGGGQPQHF
TRBV7-2	.	CASSSLATHEQYF
TRBV7-9	TRBJ1-1	CASSHRQGALPEAFF
TRBV2	TRBJ2-6	CASSMGATGANVLTF
TRBV7-9	TRBJ2-7	CASHSDSYEQYF
TRBV28	TRBJ1-3	CASNQGGLGNTIYF
TRBV11-3	TRBJ2-3	CASSFVESDSRTDTQYF
TRBV6-6	TRBJ2-7	CASLLDSGVYEQYF
TRBV7-2	TRBJ2-5	CASSFRPFRETQYF
TRBV7-9	TRBJ2-3	CASSSSPDTQYF
TRBV27	TRBJ2-3	CASSLKFSGLGRNTDTQYF
TRBV13	TRBJ2-5	CASSLRGRETQYF
TRBV25-1	TRBJ2-1	CASRLAGGPGEQFF
TRBV30	TRBJ1-2	CAWSRMTGNYGYTF
TRBV7-8	TRBJ2-1	CASSFRGGRWDEQFF
TRBV9	TRBJ1-6	CASSVEGTLNNSPLHF
TRBV30	TRBJ2-7	CAWSVLQSSYEQYF
TRBV10-3	TRBJ1-6	CAISETGTPSPLHF
TRBV5-5	TRBJ1-6	CASSLVGNSPLHF
TRBV4-1	TRBJ1-4	CASSQDFGEKLFF
TRBV7-2	TRBJ2-4	CASSPRTGGTKNIQYF
TRBV12-2	TRBJ2-1	CASLVGGQNEQFF
TRBV10-3	TRBJ1-2	CAIRSGQGFLNYGYTF
TRBV7-9	TRBJ2-2	CASRPRTGEAGELFF
TRBV10-2	TRBJ1-4	CASRSQINEKLFF
TRBV21-1	TRBJ1-1	CAITGLDTEAFF
TRBV5-4	TRBJ1-3	CASSSGQGARNTIYF
TRBV21-1	TRBJ2-2	CASSFGTGVRTGELFF